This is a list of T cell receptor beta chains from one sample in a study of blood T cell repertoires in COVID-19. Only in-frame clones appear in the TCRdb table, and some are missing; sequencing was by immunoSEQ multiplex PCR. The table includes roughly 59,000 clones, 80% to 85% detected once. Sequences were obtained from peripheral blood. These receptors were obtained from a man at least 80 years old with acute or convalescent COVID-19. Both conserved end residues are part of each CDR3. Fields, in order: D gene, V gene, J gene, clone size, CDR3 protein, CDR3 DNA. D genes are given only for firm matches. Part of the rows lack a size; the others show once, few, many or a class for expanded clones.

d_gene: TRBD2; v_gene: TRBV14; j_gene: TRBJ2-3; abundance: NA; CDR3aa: CASSQDRGRAVDTQYF; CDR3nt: TGTGCCAGCAGCCAAGACCGCGGGAGGGCGGTAGATACGCAGTATTTT
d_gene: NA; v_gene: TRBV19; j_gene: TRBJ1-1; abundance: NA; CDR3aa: CASSISRNTEAFF; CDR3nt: TGTGCCAGTAGTATATCCAGGAACACTGAAGCTTTCTTT
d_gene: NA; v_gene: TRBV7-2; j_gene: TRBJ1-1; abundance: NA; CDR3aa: CASSPIRVFQNTEAFF; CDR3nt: TGTGCCAGCAGTCCTATCAGGGTCTTCCAGAACACTGAAGCTTTCTTT
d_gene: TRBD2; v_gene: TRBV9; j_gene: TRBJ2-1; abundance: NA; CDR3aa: CASSVDAGGFNEQFF; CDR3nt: TGTGCCAGCAGCGTAGACGCGGGAGGGTTCAATGAGCAGTTCTTC
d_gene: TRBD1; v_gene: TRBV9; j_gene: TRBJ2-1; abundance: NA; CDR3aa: CASSVRDRVTYNEQFF; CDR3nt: TGTGCCAGCAGCGTTCGGGACAGGGTAACCTACAATGAGCAGTTCTTC
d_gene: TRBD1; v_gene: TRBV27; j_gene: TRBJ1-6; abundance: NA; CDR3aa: CASTLGTGNSPLHF; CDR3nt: TGTGCCAGCACCCTTGGGACAGGGAATTCACCCCTCCACTTT
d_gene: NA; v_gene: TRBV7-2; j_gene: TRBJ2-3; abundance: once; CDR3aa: CASSSSFSGGSTDTQYF; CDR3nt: TGTGCCAGCAGCTCTAGCTTTAGCGGAGGAAGCACAGATACGCAGTATTTT
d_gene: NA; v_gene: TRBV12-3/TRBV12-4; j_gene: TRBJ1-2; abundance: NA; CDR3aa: CASSFLQSYGYTF; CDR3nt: TGTGCCAGCAGTTTCTTACAGAGCTATGGCTACACCTTC
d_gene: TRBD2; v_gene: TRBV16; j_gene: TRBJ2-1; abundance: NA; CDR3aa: CASSSLAGGPNEQFF; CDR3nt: TGTGCCAGCAGCTCCCTAGCGGGAGGGCCCAACGAGCAGTTCTTC
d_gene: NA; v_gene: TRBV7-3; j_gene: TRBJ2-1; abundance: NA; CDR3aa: CASSLLGGYNEQFF; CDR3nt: TGTGCCAGCAGCTTATTGGGCGGGTACAATGAGCAGTTCTTC
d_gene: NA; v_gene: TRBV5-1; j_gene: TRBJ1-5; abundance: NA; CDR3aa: CASSFDSRQPQHF; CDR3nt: TGCGCCAGCAGCTTCGACAGTAGACAGCCCCAGCATTTT
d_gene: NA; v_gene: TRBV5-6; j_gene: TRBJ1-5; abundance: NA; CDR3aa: CASSVARMVQPQHF; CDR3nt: TGTGCCAGCAGCGTGGCCAGGATGGTCCAGCCCCAGCATTTT
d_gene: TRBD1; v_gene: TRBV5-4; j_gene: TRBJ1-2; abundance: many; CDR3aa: CASSTPGGNGYTF; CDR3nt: TGTGCCAGCAGTACCCCAGGGGGGAATGGCTACACCTTC
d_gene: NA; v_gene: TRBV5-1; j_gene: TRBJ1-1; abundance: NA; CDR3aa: CASSLQGQLGMNTEAFF; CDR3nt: TGCGCCAGCAGCTTACAAGGACAGCTTGGAATGAACACTGAAGCTTTCTTT
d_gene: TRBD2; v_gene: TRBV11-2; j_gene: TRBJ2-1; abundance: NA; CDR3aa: CASSQGPSGMNEQFF; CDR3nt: TGTGCCAGCAGCCAAGGGCCTAGCGGGATGAATGAGCAGTTCTTC
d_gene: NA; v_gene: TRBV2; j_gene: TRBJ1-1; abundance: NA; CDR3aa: CASLWGLGTEAFF; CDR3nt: TGTGCCAGCTTGTGGGGGCTGGGCACTGAAGCTTTCTTT
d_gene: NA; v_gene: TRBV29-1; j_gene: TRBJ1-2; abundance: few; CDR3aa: CSAHSGNYGYTF; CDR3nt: TGCAGCGCCCATTCAGGGAACTATGGCTACACCTTC
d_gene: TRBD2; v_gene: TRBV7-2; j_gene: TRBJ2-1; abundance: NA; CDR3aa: CASSLGVAGGGYNEQFF; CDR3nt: TGTGCCAGCAGCTTAGGGGTAGCGGGGGGTGGCTACAATGAGCAGTTCTTC
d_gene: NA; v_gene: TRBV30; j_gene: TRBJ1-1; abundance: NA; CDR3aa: CAWIGYLTEAFF; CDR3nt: TGTGCCTGGATCGGGTATCTCACTGAAGCTTTCTTT
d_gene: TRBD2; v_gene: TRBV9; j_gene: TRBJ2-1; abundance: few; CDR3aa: CASSVGAGADGEQFF; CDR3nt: TGTGCCAGCAGCGTAGGGGCGGGAGCCGACGGTGAGCAGTTCTTC
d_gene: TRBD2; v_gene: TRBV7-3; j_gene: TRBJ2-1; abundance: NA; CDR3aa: CASSNPGLSSYNEQFF; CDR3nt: TGTGCCAGCAGCAACCCGGGACTAAGCTCCTACAATGAGCAGTTCTTC
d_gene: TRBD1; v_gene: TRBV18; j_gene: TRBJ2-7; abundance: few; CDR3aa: CASSPSDRGHEQYF; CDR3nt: TGTGCCAGCTCACCCTCGGACAGGGGCCACGAGCAGTACTTC
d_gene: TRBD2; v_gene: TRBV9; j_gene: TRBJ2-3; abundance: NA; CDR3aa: CASSVGLATYTDTQYF; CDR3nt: TGTGCCAGCAGCGTAGGACTAGCGACTTACACAGATACGCAGTATTTT
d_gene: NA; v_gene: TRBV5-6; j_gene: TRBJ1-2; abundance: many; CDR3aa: CASSLGGRNYGYTF; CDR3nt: TGTGCCAGCAGCTTGGGGGGCAGGAACTATGGCTACACCTTC
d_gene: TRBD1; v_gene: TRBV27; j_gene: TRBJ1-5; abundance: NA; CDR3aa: CASSSLDRGGQPQHF; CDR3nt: TGTGCCAGCAGTTCCCTCGACAGGGGAGGTCAGCCCCAGCATTTT
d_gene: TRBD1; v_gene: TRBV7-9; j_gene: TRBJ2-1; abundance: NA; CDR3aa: CASSPESTGTGVHEQFF; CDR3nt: TGTGCCAGCAGCCCGGAATCAACCGGGACAGGGGTCCATGAGCAGTTCTTC
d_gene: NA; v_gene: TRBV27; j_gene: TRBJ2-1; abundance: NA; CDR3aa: CASKRGGYNEQFF; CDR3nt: TGTGCCAGCAAAAGGGGGGGATACAATGAGCAGTTCTTC
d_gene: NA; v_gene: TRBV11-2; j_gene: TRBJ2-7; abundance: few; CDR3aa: CASSPGRDRVHEQYF; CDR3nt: TGTGCCAGCAGCCCCGGGAGAGACAGGGTCCACGAGCAGTACTTC
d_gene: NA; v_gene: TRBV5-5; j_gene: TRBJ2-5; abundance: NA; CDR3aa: CASSLLPGVVQETQYF; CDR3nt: TGTGCCAGCAGCCTTCTTCCCGGGGTAGTGCAAGAGACCCAGTACTTC
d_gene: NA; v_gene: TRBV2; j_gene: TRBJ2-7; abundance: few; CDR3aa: CASSEEAASYEQYF; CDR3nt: TGTGCCAGCAGTGAAGAGGCGGCCTCCTACGAGCAGTACTTC
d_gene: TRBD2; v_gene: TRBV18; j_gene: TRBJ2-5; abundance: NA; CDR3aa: CASSPGLAGGQETQYF; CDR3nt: TGTGCCAGCTCACCAGGACTAGCGGGAGGGCAAGAGACCCAGTACTTC
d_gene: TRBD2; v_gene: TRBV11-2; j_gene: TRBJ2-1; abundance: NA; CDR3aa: CASSWGLAGEVSREQFF; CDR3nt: TGTGCCAGCAGCTGGGGACTAGCGGGAGAAGTGAGTCGTGAGCAGTTCTTC
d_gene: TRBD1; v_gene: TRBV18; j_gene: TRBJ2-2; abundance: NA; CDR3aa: CASRQGRNTGELFF; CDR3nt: TGTGCCAGCCGACAGGGTCGAAACACCGGGGAGCTGTTTTTT
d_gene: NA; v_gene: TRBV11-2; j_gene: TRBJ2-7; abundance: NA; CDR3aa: CASSPRGWGRASEQYF; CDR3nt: TGTGCCAGCAGCCCTCGGGGGTGGGGCAGGGCGTCCGAGCAGTACTTC
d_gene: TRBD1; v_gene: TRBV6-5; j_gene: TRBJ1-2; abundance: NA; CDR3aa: CASSFTDRGLSGYTF; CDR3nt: TGTGCCAGCAGTTTTACGGACAGGGGGCTGAGTGGCTACACCTTC
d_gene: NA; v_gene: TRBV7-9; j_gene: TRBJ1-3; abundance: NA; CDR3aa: CASSSLSGANSGNTIYF; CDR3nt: TGTGCCAGCAGCTCCCTGTCGGGAGCCAACTCTGGAAACACCATATATTTT
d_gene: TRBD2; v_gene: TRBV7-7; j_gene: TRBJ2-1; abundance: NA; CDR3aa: CASSPQLAGVYNEQFF; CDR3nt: TGTGCTAGCAGCCCCCAACTAGCGGGAGTCTACAATGAGCAGTTCTTC
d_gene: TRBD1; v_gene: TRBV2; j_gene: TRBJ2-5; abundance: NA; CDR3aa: CASNRDSQETQYF; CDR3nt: TGTGCCAGCAATCGGGACAGCCAAGAGACCCAGTACTTC
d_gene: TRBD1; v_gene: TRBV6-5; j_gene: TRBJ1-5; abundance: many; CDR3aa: CASSLERTGHQPQHF; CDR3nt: TGTGCCAGTTCCCTCGAGAGGACAGGGCATCAGCCCCAGCATTTT
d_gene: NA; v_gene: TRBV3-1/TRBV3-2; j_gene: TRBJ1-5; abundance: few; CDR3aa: CASSLRNSNQPQHF; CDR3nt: TGTGCCAGCAGCCTCAGGAATAGCAATCAGCCCCAGCATTTT
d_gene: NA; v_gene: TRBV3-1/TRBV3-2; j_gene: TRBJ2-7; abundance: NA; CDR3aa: CASSQDLGAAYEQYF; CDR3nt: TGTGCCAGCAGCCAAGATTTGGGAGCGGCATACGAGCAGTACTTC